What follows are 3 T cell receptor beta chains derived from one specimen sequenced in a study of neurological immune-mediated disorders. TCRdb re-analysed the 5' RACE reads in MiXCR, keeping a single row per CDR3 protein. The sample lists around 66,000 distinct CDR3 sequences; 4.5% to 6% were seen once. Source material: PBMCs. The receptors originated from a woman in her seventies with multiple sclerosis.

This clonotype was found a few times. V usage is TRBV6-2 or TRBV6-3 and J usage is TRBJ2-3, with D possibly TRBD2 on 5 matching bases. Germline V gene lookup returns CDR1 MNHEY and CDR2 SVGEGT. This CDR3 region has 15 residues. Trimming cost V 5 bases and J 2 bases, with 14 bases left between them. This CDR3 reads CASSGASSHTDTQYF. The DNA for the CDR3 is TGTGCCAGCAGTGGAGCTAGCAGTCACACAGATACGCAGTATTTT.

This clonotype has only a few counts. This sequence joins TRBV3-1 and TRBJ2-1; 7 nucleotides align to TRBD1. Per the germline V gene, CDR1 is LGHDT and CDR2 is YNNKEL (reference sequence). The length of the CDR3 is 15 residues. Trimming at V came to 6 bases and at J to 6 bases, leaving 11 bases not matched to a gene. The CDR3 loop reads CASSVGQVSTNEQFF. The CDR3 nucleotides are TGTGCCAGCAGTGTAGGACAGGTCAGCACCAATGAGCAGTTCTTC.

This clonotype was counted ten times or more. The rearrangement uses TRBV20-1 and TRBJ1-5, with D unclear. V lost 5 bases, J lost 3 bases, and 14 bases lay in between. CDR1 and CDR2 from the germline V gene are DFQATT and SNEGSKA (reference sequence). The CDR3 contains 14 residues. The CDR3 nucleotides read TGCAGTGCTCGGAGCTGGGAGTCCAATCAGCCCCAGCATTTT. Translated, it gives CSARSWESNQPQHF.